Each of the 7 T cell receptor beta chains below was sequenced from the same sample in a study of breast tumors, draining lymph nodes, adjacent tissues. The lymph nodes were axillary draining lymph nodes from breast cancer patients. One entry per CDR3 protein, called by TCRdb with MiXCR from the multiplex PCR reads. The table lists roughly 220,000 distinct CDR3 sequences, less than 35% of them singletons. The sequenced sample consisted of axillary lymph node tissue. The origin of the receptors is a female donor with breast cancer. Some clones in this sample may be carry-over from other donors' samples.

This clonotype has ten or more counts. The J gene is TRBJ1-2, the V gene TRBV24-1; D is unclear. This CDR3 region has 15 residues. V lost 2 bases to trimming and J lost 6 bases, with 15 bases between them. Germline assignment: CDR1 KGHDR and CDR2 SFDVKD. The CDR3 DNA follows: TGTGCCACCAGTGATTCGGAGGAGGCCCTCGATGGCTACACCTTC. This translates into CATSDSEEALDGYTF.

Many counts were recorded for this clonotype. The chain combines TRBV9 with TRBJ2-2; 10 bases line up with TRBD2. The CDR3 totals 15 residues. Germline-derived CDR1 and CDR2 are SGDLS and YYNGEE. Germline trimming cut 0 bases from V and 9 bases from J; bases unmatched to any gene: 5. The CDR3 DNA sequence: TGTGCCAGCAGCGTAGGAAGCGGGGGGGCCCGGGAGCTGTTTTTT. Residues: CASSVGSGGARELFF. Based on the CDR3 plus reference TRBV9 and TRBJ2-2, the full variable domain is DSGVTQTPKHLITATGQRVTLRCSPRSGDLSVYWYQQSLDQGLQFLIQYYNGEERAKGNILERFSAQQFPDLHSELNLSSLELGDSALYFCASSVGSGGARELFFGEGSRLTVL.

This clonotype was seen only a few times. The chain has TRBV4-3 and TRBJ2-1, with unresolved D. CDR3 size: 16 residues. Germline CDR1 and CDR2: LGHNA and YSLEER. V lost 1 base, J lost 6 bases, and 16 bases lay in between. CDR3 coding DNA: TGCGCCAGCAGCCAAGGCCCCGGGCGCCGGATCAATGAGCAGTTCTTC. Encoded protein: CASSQGPGRRINEQFF.

About this clonotype itself: Lacking the conserved final phenylalanine or tryptophan, this CDR3 likely reflects a read error. Because the CDR3's place on the DNA is in doubt, the DNA is left out and the CDR3 is given as listed by TCRdb. The chain employs TRBV7-8 and TRBJ1-3; TRBD1, the D gene given by the table, was not confirmed from the DNA. Germline V CDR1 and CDR2: SGHVS, FQNEAQ. The CDR3 length equals 10 residues, ends included. CDR3 loop: CASSSTGSDT.

This clonotype was seen repeatedly, ten times or more. The chain couples TRBV24-1 to TRBJ2-1; 8 positions agree with TRBD2. V gave up 2 bases and J gave up 12 bases; unmatched junction bases: 23. The CDR3 extends over 19 amino acids. Looked up from germline, CDR1 is KGHDR and CDR2 is SFDVKD. The CDR3 loop is CATSDSSPRAGGPHQRQFF. For the CDR3, the DNA is TGTGCCACCAGTGATTCGTCCCCCCGTGCGGGAGGACCCCATCAGAGGCAGTTCTTC.

Ten or more counts support this clonotype. The chain recombines TRBV6-6 with TRBJ2-5; D may match TRBD1 or TRBD2 (6 bases each). V lost 5 bases and J 1 base, leaving 17 bases between the germline ends. Germline loops: CDR1 MNHNY, CDR2 SVGAGI (reference sequence). This CDR3 has 16 amino acids. This CDR3 reads CASSRGAQGRQETQYF. The CDR3 DNA reads as TGTGCCAGCAGTAGGGGGGCCCAGGGCCGCCAAGAGACCCAGTACTTC.

This clonotype was observed a handful of times. The chain carries TRBV6-1 and TRBJ1-3; weak D call: TRBD1 (5 bases). The V end lost 4 bases, the J end lost 0 bases, and 16 bases lay between the germline ends. The CDR3 loop spans 17 amino acids. Germline-derived CDR1 and CDR2 are MNHNS and SASEGT. The CDR3 sequence: CASSVTGRPFSGNTIYF. DNA for the CDR3: TGTGCCAGCAGTGTAACGGGACGGCCTTTCTCTGGAAACACCATATATTTT.